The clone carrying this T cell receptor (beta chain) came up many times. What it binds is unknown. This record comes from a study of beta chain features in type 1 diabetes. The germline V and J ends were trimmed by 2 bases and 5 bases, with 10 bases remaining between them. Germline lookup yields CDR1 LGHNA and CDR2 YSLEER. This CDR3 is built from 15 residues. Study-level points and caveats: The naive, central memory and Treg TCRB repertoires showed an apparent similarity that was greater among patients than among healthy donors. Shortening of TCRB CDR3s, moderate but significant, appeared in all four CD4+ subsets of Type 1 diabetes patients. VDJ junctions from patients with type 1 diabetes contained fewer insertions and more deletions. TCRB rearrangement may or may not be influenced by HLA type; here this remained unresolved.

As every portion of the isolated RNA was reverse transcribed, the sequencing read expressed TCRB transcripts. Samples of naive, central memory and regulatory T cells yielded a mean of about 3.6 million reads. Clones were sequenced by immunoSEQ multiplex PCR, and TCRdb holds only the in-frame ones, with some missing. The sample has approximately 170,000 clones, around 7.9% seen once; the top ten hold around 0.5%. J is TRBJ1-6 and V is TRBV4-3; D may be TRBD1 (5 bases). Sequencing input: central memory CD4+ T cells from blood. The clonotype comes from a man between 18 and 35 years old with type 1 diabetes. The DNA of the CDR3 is TGCGCCAGCAGCCAAAGTCAGGGAAATAATTCACCCCTCCACTTT. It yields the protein CASSQSQGNNSPLHF.